This T cell receptor beta chain is from a study of blood T cells in healthy people across ages. With regard to this clonotype: No antigen is known for it.

Together with a sample-barcoded 5' primer, a J-beta primer mix was included in a second PCR lasting about 6 to 11 cycles. Each of the samples gave a minimum of 2.5 million paired-end reads that contained CDR3. MiXCR was run by TCRdb on the 5' RACE reads, yielding one entry per CDR3 protein. The sample includes approximately 1.5 million distinct CDR3 sequences, under 55% of them seen just once. Study conclusions and caveats: Naive T cell percentage strongly correlated with TCR beta diversity.

Germline V gene lookup returns CDR1 MNHEY and CDR2 SMNVEV (reference sequence). The V and J ends lost 7 bases and 0 bases respectively, with 13 bases between them. The CDR3 loop spans 14 amino acids. The V call is TRBV27, the J call TRBJ2-7; D is unresolved. The sequencing sample was made of blood. The TCR comes from a woman younger than 35 in good health. The CDR3 region has the DNA TGTGCCAGCATTCGGACGGTTGGCTCCTACGAGCAGTACTTC. Its protein is CASIRTVGSYEQYF.